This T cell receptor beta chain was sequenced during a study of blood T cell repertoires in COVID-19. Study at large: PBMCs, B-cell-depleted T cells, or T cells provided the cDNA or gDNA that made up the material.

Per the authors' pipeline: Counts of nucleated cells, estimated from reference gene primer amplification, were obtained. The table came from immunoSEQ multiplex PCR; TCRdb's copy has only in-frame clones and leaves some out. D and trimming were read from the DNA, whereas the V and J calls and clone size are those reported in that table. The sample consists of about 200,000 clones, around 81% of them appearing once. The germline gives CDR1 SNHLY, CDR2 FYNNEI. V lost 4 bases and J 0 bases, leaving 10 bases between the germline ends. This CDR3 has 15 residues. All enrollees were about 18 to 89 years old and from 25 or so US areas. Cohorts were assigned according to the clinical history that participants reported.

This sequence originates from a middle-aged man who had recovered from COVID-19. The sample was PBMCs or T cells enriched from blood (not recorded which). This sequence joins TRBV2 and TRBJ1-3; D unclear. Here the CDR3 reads CASSVDGGSGNTIYF. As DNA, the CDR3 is TGTGCCAGCAGTGTGGATGGAGGCTCTGGAAACACCATATATTTT.